This TCR beta chain comes out of a study of T-cell reconstitution after alpha-beta-depleted transplantation in children. Broader study findings: A year post-transplant, T-cell counts and diversity derived mostly from newly produced T cells.

This clonotype was picked up a small number of times. Its specificity is not known. During its preparation, the TCRbeta library received unique molecular identifiers. MiXCR, applied by TCRdb to the PCR reads, yields one record per CDR3 protein. The sample has about 240,000 distinct CDR3 sequences, roughly 24% seen once; the top ten hold less than 3.5%. V shed 0 bases and J shed 8 bases, with 6 bases lying between them. The CDR3 length is 13 residues. Germline V gene sequence: CDR1 SGHKS, CDR2 YYEKEE (reference sequence). The chain recombines TRBV5-5 with TRBJ1-6; D gene unclear. The specimen comprised PBMCs, sampled before TCRalphabeta/CD19-depleted stem cell transplant. The sequence came from a girl aged 2 to 10 with Fanconi anemia, due to receive a stem cell transplant. This CDR3 is CASSLDSYSPLHF. The CDR3 bases are TGTGCCAGCAGCTTGGACAGTTATTCACCCCTCCACTTT.